Each of the 29 T cell receptor beta chains below was sequenced from the same sample in a study of blood T cell repertoires in COVID-19. Clones were read by immunoSEQ multiplex PCR, and TCRdb kept only the in-frame ones, dropping some. Of about 480,000 clones detected, approximately 87% appear once; the ten largest clones hold approximately 1.8%. The specimen was PBMCs or T cells enriched from blood (not recorded which). The receptor set was obtained from a woman aged 40 to 50 who had recovered from COVID-19.

J is TRBJ2-1 and V is TRBV2; weak D call: TRBD1 (5 bases). Per germline, CDR1 SNHLY and CDR2 FYNNEI. There are 15 residues in the CDR3. V was pared by 3 bases and J by 8 bases, with 17 bases between. CDR3 coding DNA: TGTGCCAGCAGTGAGCGACAGACCAGGTCTGATGAGCAGTTCTTC. It specifies CASSERQTRSDEQFF.

The rearrangement uses TRBV2 and TRBJ1-1; D is unresolved. V lost 4 bases, J lost 4 bases, and 10 bases lay in between. CDR3 length: 13 amino acids. The germline V gene encodes CDR1 SNHLY and CDR2 FYNNEI. This CDR3 reads CASSVKGSTEAFF. The CDR3, as DNA: TGTGCCAGCAGTGTAAAAGGGAGCACTGAAGCTTTCTTT.

V gene TRBV18 combines with J gene TRBJ2-1; D is unresolved. The germline V gene encodes CDR1 KGHSH and CDR2 LQKENI. Trimming removed 1 base from V and 4 bases from J, with 14 bases in between. CDR3 length equals 16 residues. CDR3 sequence: CASSPRFGLEYNEQFF. CDR3 DNA: TGTGCCAGCTCACCACGATTTGGGTTGGAGTACAATGAGCAGTTCTTC.

The chain couples TRBV7-9 to TRBJ1-4; 7 nucleotides agree with TRBD1. From germline, CDR1 is SEHNR and CDR2 FQNEAQ (reference sequence). CDR3 length: 18 residues. V lost 4 bases and J lost 0; bases outside the gene matches: 11. For the CDR3, the DNA is TGTGCCAGCAGCTGGCCGGGACAGCCACGTGCAACTAATGAAAAACTGTTTTTT. Translation gives CASSWPGQPRATNEKLFF.

The chain carries TRBV13 and TRBJ1-2; D unresolved. V was pared by 0 bases and J by 8 bases, with 7 bases between. From germline, CDR1 is PRHDT and CDR2 FYEKMQ (reference sequence). The CDR3 runs 12 residues. CDR3 sequence (DNA): TGTGCCAGCAGCTTAGGGGAGTGGGGCTACACCTTC. This translates into CASSLGEWGYTF.

The chain employs TRBV11-2 and TRBJ2-1; D is perhaps TRBD2 (5 bases). In germline, CDR1 is SGHAT, CDR2 FQNNGV. The ends were cut back, 2 bases at V and 0 bases at J, with 8 bases in the middle. The CDR3 loop spans 15 amino acids. CDR3 coding DNA: TGTGCCAGCAGCTTAATCGGGAACTCCTACAATGAGCAGTTCTTC. The encoded protein is CASSLIGNSYNEQFF.

V gene TRBV5-1 combines with J gene TRBJ2-2; the match to TRBD1 covers 10 bases. The CDR3 sequence is 15 residues long. V lost 3 bases and J lost 5; bases outside the gene matches: 4. Germline CDR1 is SGHRS and CDR2 is YFSETQ. Written as DNA, the CDR3 is TGCGCCAGCAGCTCCGACAGGGGGCCGACCGGGGAGCTGTTTTTT. Its translation: CASSSDRGPTGELFF.

This chain joins TRBV27 and TRBJ1-5; perhaps TRBD1 as D (5 bases). The CDR3 contains 14 residues. Germline V gene data show CDR1 as MNHEY and CDR2 as SMNVEV (reference sequence). Trimming took off 5 bases at V and 6 bases at J, with 14 bases between the two ends. DNA of the CDR3: TGTGCCAGCAGTCACCAAGGGGTTACTCAGCCCCAGCATTTT. Amino acids: CASSHQGVTQPQHF.

This sequence joins TRBV10-1 and TRBJ1-1; possible D gene TRBD1, 6 bases. This CDR3 region has 13 residues. V was clipped by 6 bases and J by 1 base, with 9 bases between them. Germline lookup yields CDR1 WNHNN and CDR2 SYGVQD (reference sequence). CDR3 DNA sequence: TGCGCCAGCAGGGACAGCCAGAACACTGAAGCTTTCTTT. Its translation is CASRDSQNTEAFF.

J is TRBJ2-7 and V is TRBV4-1, with TRBD2 matching 9 bases. The CDR3 sequence is 19 residues long. V dropped 2 bases and J dropped 0; count of bases not matched to a gene: 14. Germline-derived CDR1 and CDR2 are MGHRA and YSYEKL. CDR3 nucleotides: TGCGCCAGCAGCCAAACCCTAGTGGTGCGGGAGGGAAGCTCCTACGAGCAGTACTTC. As protein: CASSQTLVVREGSSYEQYF.

CDR3 coding DNA: TGTGCCAGTAGTCCCAGAAATACAGGGGGCGATCAGCCCCAGCATTTT. Amino acids: CASSPRNTGGDQPQHF. This chain uses TRBV19 with TRBJ1-5; 9 bases map to TRBD1. This CDR3 spans 16 amino acids. Per the germline V gene, CDR1 is LNHDA and CDR2 is SQIVND (reference sequence). Germline trimming cut 5 bases from V and 5 bases from J; bases unmatched to any gene: 10.

This clone was detected a few times. The gene calls are TRBV19 and TRBJ1-5; D gene unclear. The V gene's germline CDR1 is LNHDA and CDR2 SQIVND (reference sequence). The CDR3 runs 16 residues. V was pared by 3 bases and J by 2 bases, with 14 bases between. Written as DNA, the CDR3 is TGTGCCAGTAGTATCAGAAATAGGCAGGGCAATCAGCCCCAGCATTTT. Residues: CASSIRNRQGNQPQHF.

This chain links TRBV5-1 with TRBJ2-3; D not certain. The CDR3 consists of 14 residues. V shed 0 bases and J shed 0 bases, with 5 bases lying between them. Germline CDR1 reads SGHRS; CDR2 reads YFSETQ. The CDR3 DNA sequence: TGCGCCAGCAGCTTGGCGTCTAGCACAGATACGCAGTATTTT. The encoded protein is CASSLASSTDTQYF.

This chain connects TRBV4-1 to TRBJ2-1; 8 bases map to TRBD2. V lost 4 bases, J lost 6 bases, and 14 bases stayed unmatched. The germline V gene encodes CDR1 MGHRA and CDR2 YSYEKL. The CDR3 length is 17 residues. The CDR3 region is CASSPFTGTRERNEQFF. The CDR3 nucleotides are TGCGCCAGCAGCCCCTTCACCGGGACTAGGGAGCGCAATGAGCAGTTCTTC.

Turning to this clone: This sample includes further DNA sequences coding for the same CDR3. The chain employs TRBV12-3 or TRBV12-4 and TRBJ1-2; tentatively, D is TRBD1 (6 bases). The CDR3 loop spans 13 amino acids. The V end was cut by 3 bases, the J end by 8 bases, with 13 bases between. Here the CDR3 reads CASSFGGAGGYTF. The CDR3 nucleotides read TGTGCCAGCAGTTTTGGGGGCGCGGGCGGCTACACCTTC.

Remarks on this clone: A junction end diverges from the germline sequence, so it may reflect a read error. V gene TRBV20-1 combines with J gene TRBJ2-5; D call uncertain. In germline, CDR1 is DFQATT, CDR2 SNEGSKA (reference sequence). The CDR3 is 11 amino acids. The CDR3 DNA reads TGCAGTGCTAGCCACCCAGAGGCCCAGTACTTC. Translation gives CSASHPEAQYF.

V is TRBV3-1 (or the pseudogene TRBV3-2) and J is TRBJ1-4; TRBD1 matches at 7 bases. The germline V gene has CDR1 LGHDT and CDR2 YNNKEL (reference sequence). The CDR3 contains 16 residues. The V segment lost 0 bases and the J segment 8 bases; nucleotides outside the gene matches: 9. For the CDR3, the DNA is TGTGCCAGCAGCCAAGATTACCGGGACAGAGGGGAAAAACTGTTTTTT. Translation gives CASSQDYRDRGEKLFF.

The chain employs TRBV6-4 and TRBJ2-2, with TRBD2 matching 10 bases. Per germline, CDR1 MRHNA and CDR2 SNTAGT. The CDR3 spans 16 residues. With V trimmed by 2 bases and J by 4 bases, 4 bases remained unmatched. The CDR3, as DNA: TGTGCCAGCAGTGACCCTAGCGGGAGTGGCACCGGGGAGCTGTTTTTT. Amino acids: CASSDPSGSGTGELFF.

This sequence joins TRBV7-9 and TRBJ2-1; TRBD2 agrees at 7 bases. J was trimmed by 6 bases and V by 5 bases; bases with no gene match: 10. The CDR3 length is 15 residues. Germline values: CDR1 SEHNR, CDR2 FQNEAQ (reference sequence). The DNA for the CDR3 is TGTGCCAGCAGCAGACCGGGACTACCCGGCAATGAGCAGTTCTTC. It translates to CASSRPGLPGNEQFF.

This clone has just a few counts. CDR3 nucleotide sequence: TGTGCCAGTAGGGACACCCACTACGAGCAGTACTTC. Encoded protein: CASRDTHYEQYF. V is TRBV2 and J is TRBJ2-7; perhaps TRBD1 as D (6 bases). V was cut by 9 bases and J by 3 bases, with 12 bases left in between. Per germline, CDR1 SNHLY and CDR2 FYNNEI. The CDR3 runs 12 residues. Combining the CDR3 with reference TRBV2 and TRBJ2-7 gives the whole variable domain EPEVTQTPSHQVTQMGQEVILRCVPISNHLYFYWYRQILGQKVEFLVSFYNNEISEKSEIFDDQFSVERPDGSNFTLKIRSTKLEDSAMYFCASRDTHYEQYFGPGTRLTVT.

The V and J genes are TRBV9 and TRBJ1-2; 7 bases match TRBD1. The germline gives CDR1 SGDLS, CDR2 YYNGEE. The CDR3 covers 15 residues. Losses at the gene ends were 4 bases for V and 4 bases for J; bases not matched to a gene: 10. The CDR3, as DNA: TGTGCCAGCAGCCCGCGACAGGGAGTCTTCTATGGCTACACCTTC. Encoded protein: CASSPRQGVFYGYTF. Filled out from reference TRBV9 and TRBJ1-2, the complete variable domain reads DSGVTQTPKHLITATGQRVTLRCSPRSGDLSVYWYQQSLDQGLQFLIQYYNGEERAKGNILERFSAQQFPDLHSELNLSSLELGDSALYFCASSPRQGVFYGYTFGSGTRLTVV.

This clone was observed a few times. This sequence joins TRBV5-4 and TRBJ1-5; possible D gene TRBD1, 5 bases. Trimming shortened V by 4 bases and J by 8 bases, and 19 bases separated the two germline ends. CDR3 length: 15 amino acids. Germline V lookup: CDR1 SGHNT, CDR2 YYREEE (reference sequence). The DNA of the CDR3 is TGTGCCAGCAGCGCGGGACTGCCGCCCGAGGAGCCCCAGCATTTT. This gives the protein CASSAGLPPEEPQHF.

This clone showed up just once. This chain's CDR3 is CAWSGPSTGGNQPQHF. The CDR3 region has the DNA TGTGCCTGGAGTGGACCCTCGACAGGGGGCAATCAGCCCCAGCATTTT. The chain is built from TRBV30 and TRBJ1-5; 8 nucleotides line up with TRBD1. This CDR3 contains 16 residues. The V and J ends lost 1 base and 2 bases, in that order; junction bases with no gene match: 7. Germline CDR1 GTSNPN, CDR2 SVGIG (reference sequence).

The table lists this clone with a few counts. The chain recombines TRBV11-2 with TRBJ2-7; TRBD1 aligns across 8 bases. V lost 1 base, J lost 0 bases, and 2 bases stayed unmatched. The CDR3 runs 15 residues. Germline lookup yields CDR1 SGHAT and CDR2 FQNNGV. The CDR3 nucleotides are TGTGCCAGCAGCTTAGGGACAGGGAACTCCTACGAGCAGTACTTC. This sequence encodes CASSLGTGNSYEQYF.

V and J are TRBV7-2 and TRBJ1-1; D uncertain. CDR3 size: 13 residues. CDR1 is SGHTA and CDR2 is FQGNSA in the germline V gene. V lost 0 bases, J lost 7 bases, and 9 bases lay in between. The CDR3 region has the DNA TGTGCCAGCAGCTTAGCCCCGGTACTTGAAGCTTTCTTT. Protein sequence: CASSLAPVLEAFF.

In this sample, this clone turned up a few times. V is TRBV4-3 and J is TRBJ1-2; 7 bases map to TRBD1. The germline V gene has CDR1 LGHNA and CDR2 YSLEER. This CDR3 is built from 15 residues. The trim removed 0 bases at V and 8 bases at J, leaving 9 bases unmatched. CDR3 loop: CASSQDPGGSGGYTF. For the CDR3, the DNA is TGCGCCAGCAGCCAAGACCCAGGGGGTAGTGGAGGCTACACCTTC.

The rearrangement uses TRBV19 and TRBJ1-2, with TRBD1 as a possible D gene (5 bases). V lost 10 bases and J 0 bases, leaving 12 bases between the germline ends. Germline CDR1 reads LNHDA; CDR2 reads SQIVND (reference sequence). CDR3 length: 13 residues. The CDR3 DNA follows: TGTGCCACCCGGGAGGGACCTAACTATGGCTACACCTTC. It encodes CATREGPNYGYTF.

J is TRBJ1-1 and V is TRBV29-1, with TRBD1 matching over 7 bases. V shed 6 bases, J shed 0 bases, and the junction held 4 bases outside the gene matches. This CDR3 contains 13 residues. In germline, CDR1 is SQVTM, CDR2 ANQGSEA. The CDR3 loop is CSVHRGMNTEAFF. For the CDR3, the DNA is TGCAGCGTGCACAGGGGAATGAACACTGAAGCTTTCTTT.

The chain links TRBV4-2 to TRBJ2-5, with 7 bases matching TRBD2. Germline V gene lookup returns CDR1 LGHNA and CDR2 YNFKEQ. The CDR3 runs to 16 residues. The junction had 11 bases not matched to a gene; V was cut back by 3 bases and J by 4 bases. The CDR3 reads CASSQEAGRGVETQYF. CDR3 sequence (DNA): TGTGCCAGCAGCCAGGAAGCGGGAAGGGGTGTAGAGACCCAGTACTTC.